This is a list of T cell receptor beta chains from one sample in a study. Using immunoSEQ multiplex PCR, the repertoire was profiled, and TCRdb retains in-frame clones only, with some absent. The data show under 55,000 clones, over 90% seen once. Sequenced sample: PBMCs. The receptors shown here come from a man between 35 and 55 years old with rheumatoid arthritis. The CDR3 runs from the conserved cysteine through the conserved F or W. The order of the fields is CDR3 DNA, CDR3 protein, V gene, clone size, D gene, J gene. The D gene is left open where the match is weak. Rows give clone size only sometimes, using once, few, many, or a class for an expanded clone.

TGTGCCAGCAGTTACCCGGGACTAGCGGGAGGGAGCTCCTACGAGCAGTACTTC	CASSYPGLAGGSSYEQYF	TRBV6-2/TRBV6-3	.	TRBD2	TRBJ2-7
TGTGCCAGCAGCTTACGGACAGACCAAGAGACCCAGTACTTC	CASSLRTDQETQYF	TRBV7-9	once	.	TRBJ2-5
TGTGCCAGCAGTTATGGGCGGAACCTACTCGAGCAGTACTTC	CASSYGRNLLEQYF	TRBV6-2/TRBV6-3	.	.	TRBJ2-7
TGTGCCAGCAGTTACTCGAGCCGGGAAAAACTGTTTTTT	CASSYSSREKLFF	TRBV6-5	.	.	TRBJ1-4
TGCGCCAGCAGCTTCCTACAGGGAGGTGGGGAGACCCAGTACTTC	CASSFLQGGGETQYF	TRBV5-1	once	.	TRBJ2-5
TGTGCCAGCAGCCGGGCCTTGGGCACAGATACGCAGTATTTT	CASSRALGTDTQYF	TRBV9	.	.	TRBJ2-3
TGTGCCTGGAGTGTACTCGGGGGCGGGAGTGAAAAACTGTTTTTT	CAWSVLGGGSEKLFF	TRBV30	once	.	TRBJ1-4
TGTGCCACCAGTGACACAAGGAACACTGAAGCTTTCTTT	CATSDTRNTEAFF	TRBV24-1	.	.	TRBJ1-1
TGTGCTAGCAGCTTAGTGTCTAGCATCCAAGAGACCCAGTACTTC	CASSLVSSIQETQYF	TRBV7-7	.	.	TRBJ2-5
TGTGCCACCAGCAGAGCTTGGGGAAGGGAGATTCAGTACTTC	CATSRAWGREIQYF	TRBV15	.	.	TRBJ2-4
TGTGCCAGCAGCGCTAGCGGGACAGGCGAGCAGTACTTC	CASSASGTGEQYF	TRBV7-2	.	.	TRBJ2-7
TGTGCCAGCAGTTACCGGGACAGGGCCTACGAGCAGTACTTC	CASSYRDRAYEQYF	TRBV6-5	.	TRBD1	TRBJ2-7
TGTGCCAGTAGTAACCTACCTAGCGGCAGCACAGATACGCAGTATTTT	CASSNLPSGSTDTQYF	TRBV19	.	TRBD2	TRBJ2-3
TGTGCCACCAGTGATTTAGGCGGCTACAATGAGCAGTTCTTC	CATSDLGGYNEQFF	TRBV24-1	.	.	TRBJ2-1
TGTGCCAGTAGTATGGCGGACGTTAACTATGGCTACACCTTC	CASSMADVNYGYTF	TRBV19	.	.	TRBJ1-2
TGTGCCAGCTCTCCTTGGTCTTCGGTGACTGAAGCTTTCTTT	CASSPWSSVTEAFF	TRBV18	.	.	TRBJ1-1
TGTGCCAGCAGCTCCCGGGCCTACGCCTACGAGCAGTACTTC	CASSSRAYAYEQYF	TRBV5-6	.	.	TRBJ2-7
TGCGCCAGCAGATACAGGGCCAACTATGGCTACACCTTC	CASRYRANYGYTF	TRBV5-1	.	.	TRBJ1-2
TGCGCCAGCAGCTTGTATGGTGAAAAACTGTTTTTT	CASSLYGEKLFF	TRBV5-1	once	.	TRBJ1-4
TGTGCCAGCAGCGGACGGCAACAGGACTACGAGCAGTACTTC	CASSGRQQDYEQYF	TRBV7-9	.	.	TRBJ2-7